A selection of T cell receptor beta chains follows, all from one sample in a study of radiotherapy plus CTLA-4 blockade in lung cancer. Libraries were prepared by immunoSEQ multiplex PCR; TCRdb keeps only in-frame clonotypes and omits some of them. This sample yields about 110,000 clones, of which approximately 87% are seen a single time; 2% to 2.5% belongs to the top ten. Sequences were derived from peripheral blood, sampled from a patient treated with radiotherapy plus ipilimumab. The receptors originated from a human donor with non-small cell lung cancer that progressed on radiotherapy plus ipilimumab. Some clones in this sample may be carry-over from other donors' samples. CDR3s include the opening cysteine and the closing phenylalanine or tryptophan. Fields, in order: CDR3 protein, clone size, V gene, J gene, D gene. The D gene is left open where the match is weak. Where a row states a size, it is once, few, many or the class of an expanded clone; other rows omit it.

CDR3 protein: CASSEWAGRNTGELFF
clone size: NA
V gene: TRBV25-1
J gene: TRBJ2-2
D gene: NA

CDR3 protein: CASSIGGSGGYYEQYF
clone size: NA
V gene: TRBV19
J gene: NA
D gene: TRBD2

CDR3 protein: CSGSLDTEAFF
clone size: NA
V gene: TRBV29-1
J gene: TRBJ1-1
D gene: NA

CDR3 protein: CASSLAWQGEQFF
clone size: few
V gene: TRBV5-6
J gene: TRBJ2-1
D gene: NA

CDR3 protein: CAARLGNTEAFF
clone size: NA
V gene: TRBV25-1
J gene: TRBJ1-1
D gene: NA

CDR3 protein: CASSYSRVAAYEQYF
clone size: NA
V gene: TRBV6-5
J gene: TRBJ2-7
D gene: NA

CDR3 protein: CASSADRITEAFF
clone size: NA
V gene: TRBV7-2
J gene: TRBJ1-1
D gene: TRBD1

CDR3 protein: CASSPPTGLRGETQYF
clone size: NA
V gene: TRBV5-1
J gene: TRBJ2-5
D gene: NA

CDR3 protein: CASSSEGASYGYTF
clone size: NA
V gene: TRBV5-6
J gene: TRBJ1-2
D gene: TRBD1

CDR3 protein: CASGPPGQGRSPLHF
clone size: once
V gene: TRBV19
J gene: TRBJ1-6
D gene: TRBD1

CDR3 protein: CASTNGQGAEQYF
clone size: NA
V gene: TRBV2
J gene: TRBJ2-7
D gene: TRBD1

CDR3 protein: CASSYTPGRGWIYEQYF
clone size: NA
V gene: TRBV27
J gene: TRBJ2-7
D gene: TRBD1

CDR3 protein: CASSLGNWILYNEQFF
clone size: NA
V gene: TRBV5-1
J gene: TRBJ2-1
D gene: NA

CDR3 protein: CASSPNTGTGYQPQHF
clone size: few
V gene: TRBV18
J gene: TRBJ1-5
D gene: TRBD1

CDR3 protein: CASSPDLTASTDTQYF
clone size: NA
V gene: TRBV18
J gene: TRBJ2-3
D gene: NA

CDR3 protein: CASSLWDRGTEAFF
clone size: NA
V gene: TRBV5-5
J gene: TRBJ1-1
D gene: TRBD1

CDR3 protein: CASSVGPINQPQHF
clone size: NA
V gene: TRBV6-1
J gene: TRBJ1-5
D gene: NA

CDR3 protein: CASSLRLSGNTIYF
clone size: NA
V gene: TRBV11-2
J gene: TRBJ1-3
D gene: NA

CDR3 protein: CASGFSLGQGGNEQFF
clone size: few
V gene: TRBV12-5
J gene: TRBJ2-1
D gene: TRBD1